These 23 T cell receptor beta chains were sequenced from one sample in a study of human T cells and chemical hapten exposure. TCRdb passed the RACE reads through MiXCR, listing each CDR3 protein once. The table records about 120,000 distinct CDR3 sequences, approximately 14% of them present only once. Time point: patch test 1, 2 weeks after DPC sensitization. Treatment of the sample: therapeutic diphenylcyclopropenone sensitization with weekly scalp DPC. Sequenced here: whole blood, sampled in connection with sensitization to the hapten diphenylcyclopropenone (DPC). All receptors derive from a man between 18 and 29 years old with alopecia areata. Some clones in this sample may be carry-over from other donors' samples.

This clonotype was seen ten or more times. The V call is TRBV18, the J call TRBJ1-1; D remains unclear. The CDR3 is 16 amino acids. V was shortened by 4 bases and J by 0 bases, with 15 bases between the two germline ends. CDR1 KGHSH and CDR2 LQKENI come from the germline V gene. The chain's CDR3 is CASSRGVGYMNTEAFF. The CDR3 bases are TGTGCCAGCTCACGAGGTGTGGGTTACATGAACACTGAAGCTTTCTTT.

This clonotype was seen a few times. The chain carries TRBV7-2 and TRBJ2-3; TRBD2 agrees at 8 bases. CDR3 size: 16 residues. The V gene end was trimmed by 1 base and the J gene end by 4 bases; junction bases not matched to a gene: 7. The germline gives CDR1 SGHTA, CDR2 FQGNSA. In nucleotides, the CDR3 is TGTGCCAGCAGCTTAGTGGGCGGGGGGAGTGCAGATACGCAGTATTTT. Amino acids: CASSLVGGGSADTQYF.

This clonotype showed up many times. V gene TRBV28 combines with J gene TRBJ2-1; 10 bases are a match to TRBD2. The germline CDR1 and CDR2 sequences are MDHEN and SYDVKM. Unmatched junction bases numbered 16, after V lost 7 bases and J lost 16 bases. The CDR3 runs 14 residues. CDR3 in DNA: TGTGCCAGCATTACTGGGGGGCTAGCGGGGGACCAATTCTTC. Translated: CASITGGLAGDQFF.

This chain uses TRBV4-2 with TRBJ1-5; TRBD1 agrees at 7 bases. Per germline, CDR1 LGHNA and CDR2 YNFKEQ. The CDR3 has 18 amino acids. The J segment lost 0 bases and the V segment lost 4 bases, leaving 12 bases of the junction unmatched. CDR3 region: CASSPSTRGQFSNQPQHF. The CDR3, as DNA: TGTGCCAGCAGCCCGTCGACGAGGGGGCAATTTAGCAATCAGCCCCAGCATTTT.

The CDR3: CASSITTVSSEQYV. The DNA of the CDR3 is TGTGCCAGCAGTATTACGACAGTCTCCAGCGAGCAGTACGTC. The chain carries TRBV7-9 and TRBJ2-7, with TRBD1 as a possible D gene (5 bases). V lost 6 bases and J lost 6, with 18 bases in between. The CDR3 is 14 residues long. The germline V gene encodes CDR1 SEHNR and CDR2 FQNEAQ (reference sequence).

This clonotype was recorded at least ten times. This chain connects TRBV6-2 or TRBV6-3 to TRBJ2-7; D ambiguous. The CDR3 length is 14 residues. CDR1 is MNHEY and CDR2 is SVGEGT in the germline V gene. V lost 2 bases, J lost 2 bases, and 10 bases lay in between. CDR3 in DNA: TGTGCCAGCAGTTACAAAAACAGCGCCTACGAGCAGTACGTC. Its translation: CASSYKNSAYEQYV.

This clonotype was recorded a few times. The chain carries TRBV7-2 and TRBJ1-1; perhaps TRBD1 as D (5 bases). Trimming stripped 5 bases from V and 6 bases from J, with 13 bases between. CDR1 is SGHTA, CDR2 FQGNSA, per germline. This CDR3 has 13 residues. CDR3 sequence (DNA): TGTGCCAGCAGCCCCGGCCGGGGACCTGAAGCTTTCTTT. Residues: CASSPGRGPEAFF.

This clonotype was seen a few times. One end of the junction fails to match germline, which may point to a read error. The chain has TRBV12-3 or TRBV12-4 and TRBJ1-2, with D perhaps TRBD1 (6 bases). The length of the CDR3 is 12 residues. In DNA, the CDR3 is TGTGCCAGCAGTTTAGGCAACAAGGGACACCGCTTC. It yields the protein CASSLGNKGHRF.

The chain joins TRBV7-9 to TRBJ1-6; no firm D call. Trimming pared 1 base from V and 9 bases from J, leaving 4 bases between. The CDR3 extends over 12 amino acids. Germline V CDR1 and CDR2: SEHNR, FQNEAQ (reference sequence). The CDR3 reads CASSLDVSPLHF. The CDR3 DNA reads as TGTGCCAGCAGCTTAGACGTTTCACCCCTCCACTTT.

This clonotype was counted at least ten times. The genes are TRBV6-2 or TRBV6-3 and TRBJ2-7; no definite D call. The germline gives CDR1 MNHEY, CDR2 SVGEGT. The CDR3 is 12 residues long. V gave up 6 bases and J gave up 3 bases, with 9 bases separating them. The CDR3 spells CASRGPIYEQYV. The DNA of the CDR3 is TGTGCCAGCAGAGGACCGATCTACGAGCAGTACGTC.

The chain links TRBV10-3 to TRBJ1-6; a weak D match, TRBD1 (5 bases). The germline V gene has CDR1 ENHRY and CDR2 SYGVKD. With 11 bases removed from V and 0 bases from J, the gap between germline ends came to 14 bases. The length of the CDR3 is 15 residues. The CDR3 spells CAVGRESSYNSPLHF. Written as DNA, the CDR3 is TGTGCCGTGGGACGGGAGAGCTCCTATAATTCACCCCTCCACTTT.

CDR3 bases: TGTGCCAGCAGTTCCTCAGGGGGTGATGAAAAACTGTTTTTT. The encoded protein is CASSSSGGDEKLFF. The rearrangement uses TRBV12-3 or TRBV12-4 and TRBJ1-4; TRBD1 agrees at 7 bases. V lost 4 bases to trimming and J lost 6 bases; unmatched junction nucleotides: 5. This CDR3 has 14 amino acids.

This clonotype was detected ten times or more. The chain couples TRBV5-1 to TRBJ1-6, with D possibly TRBD1 on 5 matching bases. This CDR3 is 15 amino acids long. Trimming cost V 6 bases and J 0 bases, with 10 bases left between them. CDR1 is SGHRS and CDR2 is YFSETQ in the germline V gene. CDR3 in amino acids: CASTTDTSYNSPLHF. DNA for the CDR3: TGCGCCAGCACCACGGACACCTCCTATAATTCACCCCTCCACTTT.

The CDR3 sequence: CSARPLAGQDTQYF. CDR3 sequence (DNA): TGCAGTGCTAGGCCGCTAGCGGGACAAGATACGCAGTATTTT. This chain links TRBV20-1 with TRBJ2-3; 9 positions match TRBD2. V trimming: 3 bases; J trimming: 5 bases; junction bases outside the gene matches: 6. CDR1 DFQATT and CDR2 SNEGSKA come from the germline V gene (reference sequence). The CDR3 totals 14 residues.

In this sample, this clonotype turned up a few times. The rearrangement uses TRBV4-3 and TRBJ1-4, with 7 bases lining up with TRBD1. Germline assignment: CDR1 LGHNA and CDR2 YSLEER. The CDR3 contains 16 residues. V trimming: 1 base; J trimming: 5 bases; junction bases outside the gene matches: 7. CDR3 nucleotides: TGCGCCAGCAGCCAAGGGCTGGGACAGAGAAATGAAAAACTGTTTTTT. As protein: CASSQGLGQRNEKLFF.

This clonotype has a count of ten or more. Relative to the germline gene, one junction end is altered; a read error may explain this. This chain uses TRBV29-1 with TRBJ2-1; perhaps TRBD1 as D (5 bases). The CDR3 consists of 13 residues. Germline-derived CDR1 and CDR2 are SQVTM and ANQGSEA. The CDR3 nucleotides are TGCAGCGTAGAAGGGCAGGGTACCGATGAGCAGTTCTTC. Protein product: CSVEGQGTDEQFF.

The V and J genes are TRBV2 and TRBJ2-5; perhaps TRBD1 as D (6 bases). The germline CDR1 and CDR2 sequences are SNHLY and FYNNEI. The CDR3 runs to 14 residues. V lost 6 bases and J 0 bases, leaving 11 bases between the germline ends. Here the CDR3 DNA reads TGTGCCAGCAGAGGACAGATAAACCAAGAGACCCAGTACTTC. Residues: CASRGQINQETQYF.

The genes are TRBV3-1 and TRBJ1-4; D unclear. Trimming shortened V by 2 bases and J by 4 bases, and 14 bases separated the two germline ends. From germline, CDR1 is LGHDT and CDR2 YNNKEL (reference sequence). The CDR3 is 16 amino acids. CDR3 DNA: TGTGCCAGCAGCCAATTTTGGTCTGAAGATAATGAAAAACTGTTTTTT. Protein sequence: CASSQFWSEDNEKLFF.

V usage is TRBV5-4 and J usage is TRBJ2-2; 10 nucleotides line up with TRBD1. The J segment lost 4 bases and the V segment lost 3 bases, leaving 6 bases of the junction unmatched. The CDR3 covers 16 residues. Germline-derived CDR1 and CDR2 are SGHNT and YYREEE (reference sequence). Here the CDR3 DNA reads TGTGCCAGCAGCTCCGGGACAGGGGTGATCACCGGGGAGCTGTTTTTT. This encodes CASSSGTGVITGELFF.

This clonotype turned up a few times. The rearrangement links TRBV7-2 to TRBJ2-1, with D perhaps matching TRBD1 (8 bases). CDR1 SGHTA and CDR2 FQGNSA come from the germline V gene. The V end was cut by 2 bases, the J end by 5 bases, with 13 bases between. This CDR3 has 15 amino acids. CDR3: CASSLLQGGNNEQFF. Written as DNA, the CDR3 is TGTGCCAGCAGCTTACTACAGGGGGGGAACAATGAGCAGTTCTTC.

This clonotype appeared a few times. The chain uses TRBV7-9 and TRBJ1-2; 7 bases align to TRBD1. The CDR3 length is 15 residues. The V segment lost 4 bases and the J segment 8 bases; nucleotides outside the gene matches: 13. The germline gives CDR1 SEHNR, CDR2 FQNEAQ (reference sequence). The CDR3 loop reads CASSSVQGTTGGYTF. The CDR3 DNA reads as TGTGCCAGCAGCTCCGTACAGGGGACAACGGGAGGCTACACCTTC.

The CDR3 DNA is TGTGCCAGCAGCTACCAACTTCGGTACGAGCAGTACGTC. It is translated as CASSYQLRYEQYV. The chain links TRBV2 to TRBJ2-7; D unresolved. CDR1 and CDR2 (germline): SNHLY, FYNNEI. Trimming took 6 bases from V and 4 from J, leaving 13 bases between them. This CDR3 region has 13 residues.

This clonotype was counted many times. This chain links TRBV4-1 with TRBJ2-1, with no clear D. There are 12 residues in the CDR3. Trimming took 1 base from V and 6 from J, leaving 4 bases between them. CDR1 and CDR2 (germline): MGHRA, YSYEKL. CDR3: CASSQVGNEQFF. The CDR3 coding sequence is TGCGCCAGCAGCCAAGTTGGCAATGAGCAGTTCTTC.